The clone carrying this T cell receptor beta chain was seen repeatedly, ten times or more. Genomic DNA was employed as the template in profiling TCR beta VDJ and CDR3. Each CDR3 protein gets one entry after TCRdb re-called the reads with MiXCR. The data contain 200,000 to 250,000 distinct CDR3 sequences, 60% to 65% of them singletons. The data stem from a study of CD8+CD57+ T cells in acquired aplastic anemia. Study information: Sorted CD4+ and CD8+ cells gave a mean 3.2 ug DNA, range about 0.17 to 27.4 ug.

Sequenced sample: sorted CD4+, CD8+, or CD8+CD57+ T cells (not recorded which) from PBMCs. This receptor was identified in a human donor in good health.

CDR3 sequence (DNA): TGTGCCAGCAGCTTTATATCCTCGGGATACACTGAAGCTTTCTTT. Translating it yields CASSFISSGYTEAFF. The chain uses TRBV7-9 and TRBJ1-1; D call uncertain. This CDR3 is built from 15 residues. V lost 3 bases to trimming and J lost 3 bases, with 14 bases between them. The germline V gene encodes CDR1 SEHNR and CDR2 FQNEAQ (reference sequence).